The following is a T cell receptor (beta chain) sequence with its context. What it binds is not known. One end of the junction is discordant with germline, which a read error may explain. The record originates from a study of human T cells and chemical hapten exposure. Findings and caveats of the study: TCRs exceeding 1 in 1000 frequency stayed unchanged with DPC sensitization.

Time point of the sample: pre-sensitization, week 0. Treatment: therapeutic diphenylcyclopropenone sensitization with weekly scalp DPC. The study enrolled 18 to 70-year-old alopecia patients suitable for DPC. TCRdb used MiXCR to reprocess the RACE reads, holding one entry per CDR3 protein. The sample holds more than 250,000 distinct CDR3 sequences, around 7.3% seen once. Germline assignment: CDR1 SGHVS and CDR2 FQNEAQ. CDR3 length equals 16 residues. Material: whole blood, obtained in connection with sensitization to the hapten diphenylcyclopropenone (DPC). J is TRBJ2-3 and V is TRBV7-8; maybe TRBD1 (6 bases). The sequence was obtained from a man aged 18 to 29 with alopecia areata. Some clones in this sample may be carry-over from other donors' samples. CDR3 protein: CTSSTGSTGKLDTQYF. The CDR3 DNA sequence: TGTACCAGCAGCACAGGCTCAACAGGGAAATTAGATACGCAGTATTTT.